The 22 T cell receptor beta chains below were found in one sample sequenced in a study of shared clonotypes between healthy human individuals. The data were produced by immunoSEQ multiplex PCR, yet TCRdb's version contains in-frame clones alone and is incomplete. The data contain about 1.1 million clones, 78% of them singletons. What was sequenced was memory CD4+ T cells from PBMCs. Subset specified: CD45RA-negative fraction. The source is a man between 18 and 35 years old in good health. Some clones in this sample may be carry-over from other donors' samples.

The chain uses TRBV7-2 and TRBJ1-5, with D perhaps matching TRBD1 (6 bases). V was trimmed by 6 bases and J by 7 bases, leaving 13 bases between them. Germline V gene data show CDR1 as SGHTA and CDR2 as FQGNSA. This CDR3 contains 13 residues. The CDR3 is CASSGGGRQPQHF. The DNA of the CDR3 is TGTGCCAGCAGTGGAGGGGGTAGACAGCCCCAGCATTTT.

The chain combines TRBV11-3 with TRBJ1-5; perhaps TRBD1 as D (5 bases). CDR1 is SGHNT, CDR2 YENEEA, per germline. The CDR3 totals 15 residues. V lost 5 bases and J lost 7, with 18 bases in between. CDR3 amino acids: CASSPNPGPRQPQHF. CDR3 sequence (DNA): TGTGCCAGCAGCCCCAATCCGGGGCCTCGGCAGCCCCAGCATTTT.

This clone has a single count. In DNA form, the CDR3 reads TGTGCCACCAGCAGAGATCTACGCTACACCGGGGAGCTGTTTTTT. Translation gives CATSRDLRYTGELFF. This chain uses TRBV15 with TRBJ2-2; D remains ambiguous. Trimming cost V 0 bases and J 3 bases, with 8 bases left between them. This CDR3 spans 15 amino acids. Germline assignment: CDR1 LNHNV and CDR2 YYDKDF (reference sequence).

This clone appeared many times. V is TRBV5-4 and J is TRBJ2-7; 8 nucleotides line up with TRBD2. The CDR3 is 15 amino acids. V was pared by 5 bases and J by 3 bases, with 10 bases of the junction left unmatched. CDR1 and CDR2 from the germline V gene are SGHNT and YYREEE (reference sequence). The CDR3 region is CASRSGSGSRYEQYF. CDR3 sequence (DNA): TGTGCCAGCAGAAGTGGAAGCGGGAGCCGCTACGAGCAGTACTTC.

This clone showed up just once. CDR3: CASSLRQGSTDYGYTF. CDR3 sequence (DNA): TGTGCCAGCAGTTTGAGACAGGGCTCTACGGACTATGGCTACACCTTC. The V and J genes are TRBV27 and TRBJ1-2; TRBD1 matches at 7 bases. The junction had 10 bases not matched to a gene; V was cut back by 3 bases and J by 3 bases. The CDR3 is made up of 16 amino acids. Looked up from germline, CDR1 is MNHEY and CDR2 is SMNVEV (reference sequence).

This clone was recorded many times. The same CDR3 is also encoded by other DNA sequences in this sample. The rearrangement uses TRBV6-1 and TRBJ2-5; 9 nucleotides agree with TRBD1. This CDR3 is 14 amino acids long. The germline CDR1 and CDR2 sequences are MNHNS and SASEGT. Germline trimming cut 5 bases from V and 6 bases from J; bases unmatched to any gene: 7. CDR3 nucleotide sequence: TGTGCCAGCAGTCCCGGGACAGGGCCAAAGACCCAGTACTTC. This gives the protein CASSPGTGPKTQYF.

This chain connects TRBV7-2 to TRBJ2-3; TRBD2 matches at 9 bases. Germline CDR1 is SGHTA and CDR2 is FQGNSA. The CDR3 is 17 amino acids. After removal of 2 bases from V and 1 base from J, the junction contained 7 bases not matched to a gene. CDR3 bases: TGTGCCAGCAGCTTATCTGGTAGCGGGAGAGGCACAGATACGCAGTATTTT. Translation: CASSLSGSGRGTDTQYF.

This chain connects TRBV28 to TRBJ2-7, with D perhaps matching TRBD1 (5 bases). The CDR3 sequence is 13 residues long. V gave up 6 bases and J gave up 7 bases, with 16 bases separating them. Looked up from germline, CDR1 is MDHEN and CDR2 is SYDVKM. The CDR3 coding sequence is TGTGCCAGCAGGCGACAGATTACGTGGGAGCAGTACTTC. This codes for CASRRQITWEQYF.

V usage is TRBV6-6 and J usage is TRBJ1-2; 8 positions match TRBD1. Germline V lookup: CDR1 MNHNY, CDR2 SVGAGI (reference sequence). J was trimmed by 5 bases and V by 6 bases; bases with no gene match: 11. This CDR3 is 15 amino acids long. The CDR3 DNA follows: TGTGCCAGCAGCGACACCGAAGGACAGGGTTATGGCTACACCTTC. It yields the protein CASSDTEGQGYGYTF.

The genes are TRBV5-1 and TRBJ2-5; D unresolved. This CDR3 spans 12 amino acids. Per the germline V gene, CDR1 is SGHRS and CDR2 is YFSETQ. V gave up 5 bases and J gave up 3 bases, with 8 bases separating them. Written as DNA, the CDR3 is TGCGCCAGCAGTTATTATAAAGAGACCCAGTACTTC. This encodes CASSYYKETQYF.

The gene calls are TRBV28 and TRBJ2-7; possibly TRBD1 or TRBD2 for D (5 bases each). The CDR3 has 15 residues. Trimming took off 8 bases at V and 0 bases at J, with 17 bases between the two ends. The germline V gene has CDR1 MDHEN and CDR2 SYDVKM. The CDR3 bases are TGTGCCAGCGGAGCCGGGACGTTTCTCTCCTACGAGCAGTACTTC. Protein sequence: CASGAGTFLSYEQYF. The complete variable domain, with remaining parts taken from reference TRBV28 and TRBJ2-7, reads DVKVTQSSRYLVKRTGEKVFLECVQDMDHENMFWYRQDPGLGLRLIYFSYDVKMKEKGDIPEGYSVSREKKERFSLILESASTNQTSMYLCASGAGTFLSYEQYFGPGTRLTVT.

The rearrangement joins TRBV5-1 to TRBJ2-1, with TRBD2 matching over 8 bases. Germline V gene data show CDR1 as SGHRS and CDR2 as YFSETQ. V lost 1 base to trimming and J lost 6 bases; unmatched junction nucleotides: 6. This CDR3 spans 15 amino acids. The CDR3 region is CASSLSIAGGNEQFF. The DNA for the CDR3 is TGCGCCAGCAGCTTGTCTATTGCGGGAGGCAATGAGCAGTTCTTC.

The genes are TRBV7-6 and TRBJ2-7, with 8 bases aligning to TRBD2. CDR3 length equals 15 residues. V shed 1 base and J 4 bases; nucleotides not matched to a gene: 6. Germline CDR1 reads SGHVS; CDR2 reads FNYEAQ. CDR3 in DNA: TGTGCCAGCAGCTTAGTACGGGAGGGCCGGTACGAGCAGTACTTC. It encodes CASSLVREGRYEQYF.

V and J are TRBV11-2 and TRBJ2-3; no firm D call. Germline V gene sequence: CDR1 SGHAT, CDR2 FQNNGV. The CDR3 extends over 15 amino acids. V shed 3 bases and J shed 1 base, with 11 bases lying between them. CDR3 nucleotide sequence: TGTGCCAGCAGCTTTATAGTGAAGGGCACAGATACGCAGTATTTT. Protein sequence: CASSFIVKGTDTQYF. Complete variable domain (other parts from reference TRBV11-2 and TRBJ2-3): EAGVAQSPRYKIIEKRQSVAFWCNPISGHATLYWYQQILGQGPKLLIQFQNNGVVDDSQLPKDRFSAERLKGVDSTLKIQPAKLEDSAVYLCASSFIVKGTDTQYFGPGTRLTVL.

To note about this clone: A much larger clone differs from this one at a single base, so this may be a read error. The chain uses TRBV11-2 and TRBJ2-7; D remains ambiguous. Germline CDR1 SGHAT, CDR2 FQNNGV. V gave up 6 bases and J gave up 0 bases, with 6 bases separating them. The length of the CDR3 is 12 residues. The CDR3 DNA reads as TGTGCCAGCAGGAGGAGCTCCTACGAGCAGTACTTC. Its translation: CASRRSSYEQYF.

In this sample, this clone turned up a few times. Other DNA sequences from this sample encode an identical CDR3 as well. V is TRBV7-3 and J is TRBJ1-1; tentatively, D is TRBD1 (6 bases). The CDR3 totals 13 residues. In germline, CDR1 is SGHTA, CDR2 FQGTGA. Trimming removed 5 bases at V and 1 base at J, with 8 bases between. The CDR3 protein is CASSGQPNTEAFF. The CDR3 region has the DNA TGTGCCAGCAGCGGACAGCCGAACACTGAAGCTTTCTTT.

V usage is TRBV6-6 and J usage is TRBJ2-3; 7 bases are shared with TRBD1. The CDR3 is 15 amino acids. The germline V gene has CDR1 MNHNY and CDR2 SVGAGI (reference sequence). Losses at the gene ends were 6 bases for V and 2 bases for J; bases not matched to a gene: 8. The CDR3 is CASRSGQAITDTQYF. In DNA form, the CDR3 reads TGTGCCAGCAGGTCAGGACAGGCCATCACAGATACGCAGTATTTT.

The gene calls are TRBV5-8 and TRBJ1-2; unclear D gene. CDR3 length: 13 amino acids. Per germline, CDR1 SGHTS and CDR2 YDEGEE. Between the trimmed V and J ends, which lost 0 bases and 2 bases, there was a span of 5 bases. CDR3 loop: CASSLGRNYGYTF. For the CDR3, the DNA is TGTGCCAGCAGCTTGGGCAGGAACTATGGCTACACCTTC.

The gene calls are TRBV7-3 and TRBJ2-2; TRBD2 aligns across 7 bases. V lost 3 bases to trimming and J lost 4 bases; unmatched junction nucleotides: 5. The CDR3 covers 15 residues. Looked up from germline, CDR1 is SGHTA and CDR2 is FQGTGA. The CDR3 DNA is TGTGCCAGCAGCTTTACCGGCGGGAGCACCGGGGAGCTGTTTTTT. Its translation is CASSFTGGSTGELFF. Full variable domain (remainder filled in from reference TRBV7-3 and TRBJ2-2): GAGVSQTPSNKVTEKGKYVELRCDPISGHTALYWYRQSLGQGPEFLIYFQGTGAADDSGLPNDRFFAVRPEGSVSTLKIQRTERGDSAVYLCASSFTGGSTGELFFGEGSRLTVL.

V usage is TRBV10-3 and J usage is TRBJ2-3; 8 nucleotides line up with TRBD2. This CDR3 spans 15 amino acids. Germline V gene lookup returns CDR1 ENHRY and CDR2 SYGVKD. V was pared by 2 bases and J by 4 bases, with 5 bases of the junction left unmatched. CDR3 sequence: CAISEGREESDTQYF. The CDR3, as DNA: TGTGCCATCAGTGAGGGGCGGGAGGAATCAGATACGCAGTATTTT.

The chain recombines TRBV5-1 with TRBJ2-5; the match to TRBD1 covers 7 bases. The V gene end was trimmed by 4 bases and the J gene end by 6 bases; junction bases not matched to a gene: 6. CDR1 is SGHRS and CDR2 is YFSETQ in the germline V gene. The CDR3 runs 13 residues. In nucleotides, the CDR3 is TGCGCCAGCAGCGAGACAGGGTGGCAGACCCAGTACTTC. It encodes CASSETGWQTQYF.

The chain carries TRBV7-8 and TRBJ2-5; no reliable D call. This CDR3 has 13 residues. In germline, CDR1 is SGHVS, CDR2 FQNEAQ. V lost 3 bases, J lost 2 bases, and 7 bases lay in between. CDR3 sequence (DNA): TGTGCCAGCAGCTTTCTGCCTCAAGAGACCCAGTACTTC. This codes for CASSFLPQETQYF.